The clone carrying this TCR beta chain was observed a handful of times. Antigen: not known. Germline V gene sequence: CDR1 SGHRS, CDR2 YFSETQ. After removal of 6 bases from V and 4 bases from J, the junction contained 9 bases not matched to a gene. The CDR3 is 16 residues long. All of the isolated RNA was reverse transcribed, so expressed TCRB transcripts were sequenced. Each sample of naive, central memory or regulatory T cells had, on average, approximately 3.5 million reads. Data came from immunoSEQ multiplex PCR; TCRdb stores just in-frame clones and leaves some out. Among about 320,000 clones listed, around 15% were seen once. The sample belongs to a study of beta chain features in type 1 diabetes. The study's findings and limits: Within each of all four CD4+ subsets, Type 1 diabetes patients had TCRB CDR3s that were moderately but significantly shorter. In the patient group, naive, central memory and Treg TCRB repertoires seemed more alike than in the healthy donor group.

The origin of this receptor is a man aged 25 to 40 in good health. The chain links TRBV5-1 to TRBJ2-3; 12 nucleotides line up with TRBD2. The sample taken for sequencing was central memory CD4+ T cells from blood. CDR3 DNA sequence: TGCGCCAGCATTTTCGGGGGACTAGCGGGCGCAGATACGCAGTATTTT. Protein sequence: CASIFGGLAGADTQYF.